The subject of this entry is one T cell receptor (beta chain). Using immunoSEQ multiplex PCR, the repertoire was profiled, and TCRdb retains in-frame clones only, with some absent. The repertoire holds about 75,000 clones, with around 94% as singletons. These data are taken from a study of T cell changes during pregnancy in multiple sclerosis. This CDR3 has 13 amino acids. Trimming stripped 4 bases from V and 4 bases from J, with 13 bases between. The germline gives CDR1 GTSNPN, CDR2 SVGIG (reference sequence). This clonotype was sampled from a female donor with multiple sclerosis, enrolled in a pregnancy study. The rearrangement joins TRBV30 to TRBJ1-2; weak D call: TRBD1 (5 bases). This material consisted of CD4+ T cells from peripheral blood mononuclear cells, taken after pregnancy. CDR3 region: CAWTGVLTYGYTF. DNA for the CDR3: TGTGCCTGGACGGGGGTCCTGACCTATGGCTACACCTTC.